Below are 14 T cell receptor beta chains sequenced from a single sample in a study of pediatric ulcerative colitis. The table came from immunoSEQ multiplex PCR; TCRdb's copy has only in-frame clones and leaves some out. The sample holds roughly 25,000 clones, 65% to 80% seen once. The rectum was sampled with one to two pinch biopsies at colonoscopy. Sequenced input: gut tissue. These receptors were obtained from a boy younger than 18 with severe ulcerative colitis.

V gene TRBV28 combines with J gene TRBJ1-1, with TRBD1 matching over 7 bases. The CDR3 sequence is 15 residues long. Trimming at V came to 3 bases and at J to 1 base, leaving 5 bases not matched to a gene. Germline CDR1 reads MDHEN; CDR2 reads SYDVKM. In DNA, the CDR3 is TGTGCCAGCAGTTTTGAGGGGGCCTGGAACACTGAAGCTTTCTTT. This gives the protein CASSFEGAWNTEAFF.

By share of the sample, this clone is medium-sized. The chain employs TRBV11-2 and TRBJ1-3; tentative D call: TRBD1 (5 bases). The V gene's germline CDR1 is SGHAT and CDR2 FQNNGV. V was trimmed by 3 bases and J by 0 bases, leaving 6 bases between them. CDR3 length equals 14 residues. CDR3 region: CASSLDNSGNTIYF. DNA of the CDR3: TGTGCCAGCAGCTTGGACAACTCTGGAAACACCATATATTTT.

The J gene is TRBJ1-1, the V gene TRBV5-1, with TRBD1 identical over 10 bases. The CDR3 is 16 amino acids. Germline trimming cut 4 bases from V and 4 bases from J; bases unmatched to any gene: 10. Germline assignment: CDR1 SGHRS and CDR2 YFSETQ. CDR3 sequence (DNA): TGCGCCAGCAGCCCCTACGGGACAGGGGTGGGCACTGAAGCTTTCTTT. It codes for CASSPYGTGVGTEAFF.

By its share, this clone is medium-sized (0.01 to 0.1%). This sequence joins TRBV4-2 and TRBJ1-2; D gene ambiguous. This CDR3 is built from 15 residues. Germline V gives CDR1 LGHNA, CDR2 YNFKEQ. Trimming took 0 bases from V and 0 from J, leaving 8 bases between them. CDR3 sequence (DNA): TGTGCCAGCAGCCAAGAGGACTCTGCTAACTATGGCTACACCTTC. Translated, it gives CASSQEDSANYGYTF.

The chain recombines TRBV6-4 with TRBJ2-3; D not certain. Germline-derived CDR1 and CDR2 are MRHNA and SNTAGT. Trimming took off 0 bases at V and 7 bases at J, with 2 bases between the two ends. The CDR3 spans 11 residues. Written as DNA, the CDR3 is TGTGCCAGCAGTGACTCGAATACGCAGTATTTT. Translated: CASSDSNTQYF.

V gene TRBV6-1 combines with J gene TRBJ2-2; D not certain. Trimming pared 6 bases from V and 5 bases from J, leaving 13 bases between. Germline CDR1 MNHNS, CDR2 SASEGT. This CDR3 is built from 14 residues. The CDR3: CASRREASTGELFF. CDR3 sequence (DNA): TGTGCCAGCAGAAGGGAAGCCTCTACCGGGGAGCTGTTTTTT.

This clone was picked up a small number of times. The V call is TRBV30, the J call TRBJ1-2; D possibly corresponds to TRBD1 (5 bases). CDR1 and CDR2 from the germline V gene are GTSNPN and SVGIG (reference sequence). This CDR3 comprises 13 residues. V was shortened by 3 bases and J by 4 bases, with 12 bases between the two germline ends. The CDR3 coding sequence is TGTGCCTGGAGCCAGACAGTAGGCTATGGCTACACCTTC. This sequence encodes CAWSQTVGYGYTF.

The chain links TRBV2 to TRBJ1-5; no definite D call. Germline V gene lookup returns CDR1 SNHLY and CDR2 FYNNEI. The length of the CDR3 is 11 residues. Trimming cost V 3 bases and J 11 bases, with 8 bases left between them. The CDR3 DNA reads as TGTGCCAGCAGTGACGACCGGTCCCAGCATTTT. This translates into CASSDDRSQHF.

Within the sample, this clone is medium-sized. V is TRBV11-2 and J is TRBJ1-1; D not certain. Germline lookup yields CDR1 SGHAT and CDR2 FQNNGV. This CDR3 region has 14 residues. V was cut by 7 bases and J by 4 bases, with 16 bases left in between. CDR3 loop: CASNLRAAATEAFF. The DNA for the CDR3 is TGTGCCAGCAACCTTAGAGCGGCAGCCACTGAAGCTTTCTTT.

As concerns this clone: Mismatch with germline at one junction end may stem from a read error. V usage is TRBV6-1 and J usage is TRBJ2-5; D is unresolved. The germline CDR1 and CDR2 sequences are MNHNS and SASEGT. The CDR3 length is 15 residues. CDR3 sequence reads: CAISESTDPWETQYF. CDR3 nucleotides: TGTGCCATCAGTGAGTCAACGGATCCATGGGAGACCCAGTACTTC.

This clone turned up a few times. The chain recombines TRBV11-2 with TRBJ2-1; either TRBD1 or TRBD2 may supply D (5 bases each). CDR3 length: 14 amino acids. From germline, CDR1 is SGHAT and CDR2 FQNNGV. Trimming stripped 4 bases from V and 6 bases from J, with 13 bases between. This CDR3 is CASSSGDALNEQFF. The CDR3 coding sequence is TGTGCCAGCAGCTCTGGGGACGCTCTCAATGAGCAGTTCTTC.

This sequence joins TRBV5-4 and TRBJ1-2; D is uncertain. The CDR3 is made up of 14 amino acids. V was pared by 5 bases and J by 5 bases, with 16 bases between. Germline loops: CDR1 SGHNT, CDR2 YYREEE (reference sequence). CDR3 in DNA: TGTGCCAGCAGGACGACGGAAAGCCGGTATGGCTACACCTTC. It yields the protein CASRTTESRYGYTF.

The V and J genes are TRBV7-9 and TRBJ1-1, with D possibly matching TRBD1 (6 bases). V lost 6 bases, J lost 7 bases, and 18 bases lay in between. Germline-derived CDR1 and CDR2 are SEHNR and FQNEAQ (reference sequence). The CDR3 runs to 14 residues. The CDR3 spells CASSASGANNEAFF. CDR3 DNA sequence: TGTGCCAGCAGTGCTTCGGGGGCGAATAATGAAGCTTTCTTT.

The chain couples TRBV11-2 to TRBJ1-4, with 8 bases matching TRBD1. The V gene end was trimmed by 3 bases and the J gene end by 4 bases; junction bases not matched to a gene: 4. Germline values: CDR1 SGHAT, CDR2 FQNNGV. This CDR3 is 15 amino acids long. The CDR3 nucleotides read TGTGCCAGCAGCTTGTCGACAGGGGATAATGAAAAACTGTTTTTT. Protein: CASSLSTGDNEKLFF. The whole variable domain, remainder taken from reference TRBV11-2 and TRBJ1-4, is EAGVAQSPRYKIIEKRQSVAFWCNPISGHATLYWYQQILGQGPKLLIQFQNNGVVDDSQLPKDRFSAERLKGVDSTLKIQPAKLEDSAVYLCASSLSTGDNEKLFFGSGTQLSVL.